Below are 18 T cell receptor beta chains sequenced from a single sample in a study of T-cell memory formation after mild COVID-19 (dated by TCRdb to 2020 to 2022). The library was generated by 5' RACE. Sequencing used an Illumina NovaSeq 6000. TCRdb reworked the public reads: Q25 trimming with fastp, MiXCR clone assembly, productive beta chains retained. Rows with a matching CDR3 protein are joined into one entry that keeps the most common DNA and genes. The sample includes over 150,000 distinct CDR3 sequences, with 13% observed a single time. Jointly, the top ten make up approximately 3.3% of the sample. Material for sequencing was PBMCs or a T cell subset sorted from them (not recorded which). These receptors were collected from a man aged 18 to 30 who had mild COVID-19 (a few samples of this study predate the infection). The sample titles of this study are shuffled in the database, so cell type and time point are left out; the donor was told from shared clones.

The V and J genes are TRBV9 and TRBJ1-3; tentatively, D is TRBD1 (5 bases). Germline assignment: CDR1 SGDLS and CDR2 YYNGEE. Trimming stripped 6 bases from V and 4 bases from J, with 14 bases between. This CDR3 comprises 14 residues. As DNA, the CDR3 is TGTGCCAGCACACAAGGGGCGCTGGGAAACACCATATATTTT. It translates to CASTQGALGNTIYF. The complete variable domain, with remaining parts taken from reference TRBV9 and TRBJ1-3, reads DSGVTQTPKHLITATGQRVTLRCSPRSGDLSVYWYQQSLDQGLQFLIQYYNGEERAKGNILERFSAQQFPDLHSELNLSSLELGDSALYFCASTQGALGNTIYFGEGSWLTVV.

The rearrangement links TRBV7-2 to TRBJ1-1, with D perhaps TRBD1 (6 bases). Per the germline V gene, CDR1 is SGHTA and CDR2 is FQGNSA. V lost 5 bases and J lost 3, with 13 bases in between. This CDR3 spans 14 amino acids. CDR3 in amino acids: CASSRTGRDTEAFF. As DNA, the CDR3 is TGTGCCAGCAGCCGCACAGGGAGGGACACTGAAGCTTTCTTT.

V gene TRBV6-5 combines with J gene TRBJ1-2; the D is unclear. This CDR3 is 12 amino acids long. The germline CDR1 and CDR2 sequences are MNHEY and SVGAGI. Trimming took off 5 bases at V and 2 bases at J, with 6 bases between the two ends. Here the CDR3 reads CASSQSNYGYTF. The DNA for the CDR3 is TGTGCCAGCAGTCAAAGCAACTATGGCTACACCTTC.

The J gene is TRBJ2-1, the V gene TRBV20-1, with 8 bases aligning to TRBD1. CDR3 length equals 16 residues. The V gene end was trimmed by 4 bases and the J gene end by 4 bases; junction bases not matched to a gene: 12. The germline V gene has CDR1 DFQATT and CDR2 SNEGSKA (reference sequence). CDR3 loop: CSATRSRDRNYNEQFF. In nucleotides, the CDR3 is TGCAGTGCTACTCGAAGCCGGGACAGGAATTACAATGAGCAGTTCTTC.

This clonotype was recorded a few times. This sequence joins TRBV18 and TRBJ2-7; unclear D gene. Trimming removed 0 bases from V and 7 bases from J, with 10 bases in between. CDR1 and CDR2 from the germline V gene are KGHSH and LQKENI. The CDR3 has 13 amino acids. CDR3 DNA sequence: TGTGCCAGCTCACCACCTGGGCAGGAGGAGCAGTACTTC. Residues: CASSPPGQEEQYF.

At least ten counts were recorded for this clonotype. The chain has TRBV12-3 or TRBV12-4 and TRBJ2-2, with 9 nucleotides matching TRBD1. The CDR3 totals 15 residues. Trimming at V came to 6 bases and at J to 7 bases, leaving 9 bases not matched to a gene. CDR3 nucleotide sequence: TGTGCCAGCAGGCCCGGGACAGGGTATATCGGGGAGCTGTTTTTT. Translation: CASRPGTGYIGELFF.

With regard to this clonotype: One junction end disagrees with the germline gene, perhaps due to a read error. This sequence joins TRBV10-3 and TRBJ2-1; 7 bases agree with TRBD2. Germline assignment: CDR1 ENHRY and CDR2 SYGVKD. The CDR3 contains 14 residues. CDR3 protein: CAIGDSLGGDEQFF. The CDR3 DNA sequence: TGTGCCATCGGTGACAGTCTGGGGGGGGATGAGCAGTTCTTC.

The rearrangement joins TRBV5-1 to TRBJ1-4; D not resolved. Trimming removed 7 bases from V and 3 bases from J, with 13 bases in between. CDR1 SGHRS and CDR2 YFSETQ come from the germline V gene. This CDR3 comprises 14 residues. The CDR3: CASGVGSANEKLFF. CDR3 nucleotides: TGCGCCAGCGGCGTCGGCTCGGCTAATGAAAAACTGTTTTTT.

The V call is TRBV7-2, the J call TRBJ1-2; TRBD1 matches at 7 bases. Trimming took 5 bases from V and 8 from J; bases not matched to a gene: 8. The CDR3 loop spans 13 amino acids. Germline CDR1 reads SGHTA; CDR2 reads FQGNSA. CDR3 DNA sequence: TGTGCCAGCAGCCCGGACAGGAGTTACGGCTACACCTTC. Translation: CASSPDRSYGYTF.

This clonotype was seen a few times. The rearrangement links TRBV12-3 or TRBV12-4 to TRBJ2-2, with 12 bases matching TRBD2. Trimming cost V 5 bases and J 6 bases; bases outside gene matches: 7. CDR3 length equals 16 residues. The CDR3 sequence: CASSGRLAGDPGELFF. The CDR3 nucleotides read TGTGCCAGCAGTGGGAGACTAGCGGGGGATCCCGGGGAGCTGTTTTTT.

This chain connects TRBV5-1 to TRBJ2-1; tentatively, D is TRBD1 (5 bases). The CDR3 totals 18 residues. From germline, CDR1 is SGHRS and CDR2 YFSETQ. The V gene lost 2 bases and the J gene lost 3 bases, with 21 bases spanning the gap. CDR3 in amino acids: CASSFWAGYPDLYNEQFF. DNA of the CDR3: TGCGCCAGCAGCTTTTGGGCAGGGTACCCAGACCTCTACAATGAGCAGTTCTTC.

The chain has TRBV3-1 and TRBJ2-4, with TRBD1 matching over 10 bases. CDR1 and CDR2 from the germline V gene are LGHDT and YNNKEL (reference sequence). Trimming took 2 bases from V and 3 from J; bases not matched to a gene: 7. The CDR3 consists of 17 residues. This CDR3 is CASSQFGQGDSKNIQYF. In DNA form, the CDR3 reads TGTGCCAGCAGCCAATTCGGACAGGGGGACAGCAAAAACATTCAGTACTTC.

The chain joins TRBV7-2 to TRBJ2-1; D remains unclear. The CDR3 contains 15 residues. The V gene lost 1 base and the J gene lost 7 bases, with 14 bases spanning the gap. The germline V gene encodes CDR1 SGHTA and CDR2 FQGNSA. CDR3: CASSLGTGRVNEQFF. CDR3 coding DNA: TGTGCCAGCAGCTTAGGCACGGGCCGTGTTAATGAGCAGTTCTTC.

This clonotype was seen many times. This chain uses TRBV5-1 with TRBJ1-4; no reliable D call. Trimming removed 0 bases from V and 1 base from J, with 1 base in between. The CDR3 totals 13 residues. Per the germline V gene, CDR1 is SGHRS and CDR2 is YFSETQ. CDR3 bases: TGCGCCAGCAGCTTGGAAACTAATGAAAAACTGTTTTTT. Residues: CASSLETNEKLFF.

J is TRBJ2-7 and V is TRBV5-1; D is possibly TRBD1 (5 bases). Germline CDR1 SGHRS, CDR2 YFSETQ. The CDR3 sequence is 14 residues long. Trimming removed 0 bases from V and 6 bases from J, with 13 bases in between. The CDR3 DNA reads as TGCGCCAGCAGCTTGGAATCAGGGCGGCGCGAGCAGTACTTC. Encoded protein: CASSLESGRREQYF. The complete variable domain, with remaining parts taken from reference TRBV5-1 and TRBJ2-7, reads KAGVTQTPRYLIKTRGQQVTLSCSPISGHRSVSWYQQTPGQGLQFLFEYFSETQRNKGNFPGRFSGRQFSNSRSEMNVSTLELGDSALYLCASSLESGRREQYFGPGTRLTVT.

This clonotype was observed a few times. The chain has TRBV20-1 and TRBJ2-5; 7 positions match TRBD2. V lost 6 bases, J lost 4 bases, and 5 bases stayed unmatched. This CDR3 is 12 amino acids long. Germline V gene data show CDR1 as DFQATT and CDR2 as SNEGSKA (reference sequence). The CDR3 reads CSAMWGGETQYF. The CDR3 coding sequence is TGCAGTGCGATGTGGGGGGGAGAGACCCAGTACTTC.

This clonotype has more than one count but fewer than ten. The chain joins TRBV6-5 to TRBJ2-2; D is uncertain. The V gene lost 0 bases and the J gene lost 7 bases, with 9 bases spanning the gap. Germline values: CDR1 MNHEY, CDR2 SVGAGI. This CDR3 region has 14 residues. The CDR3 bases are TGTGCCAGCAGTTACTCGGGCAAGTTCGGGGAGCTGTTTTTT. Encoded protein: CASSYSGKFGELFF.

This clonotype was detected only a few times. The V and J genes are TRBV29-1 and TRBJ1-1; D possibly corresponds to TRBD1 (6 bases). Trimming pared 4 bases from V and 3 bases from J, leaving 12 bases between. The CDR3 loop spans 13 amino acids. The V gene's germline CDR1 is SQVTM and CDR2 ANQGSEA. The CDR3 nucleotides are TGCAGCGTTGTCAGGGGCAGGTACACTGAAGCTTTCTTT. It is translated as CSVVRGRYTEAFF.